These 14 T cell receptor beta chains were all obtained from the same sample, sequenced in a study of memory CD4+ T cells and cytomegalovirus serostatus. Profiled with immunoSEQ multiplex PCR; TCRdb holds only in-frame clones, not every one. The data contain roughly 49,000 clones, around 82% of them singletons. Single viable CD3+CD4+CD8-CD45RO+ cells were sorted as the memory CD4+ T cells. Source material: memory CD4+ T cells from blood. The receptors originated from an adult in good health and CMV-seronegative.

The rearrangement links TRBV6-5 to TRBJ1-5; TRBD1 might be the D (5 bases). The CDR3 is 14 residues long. V was trimmed by 6 bases and J by 6 bases, leaving 15 bases between them. Germline CDR1 reads MNHEY; CDR2 reads SVGAGI. The CDR3 loop reads CASRDQGDSQPQHF. Here the CDR3 DNA reads TGTGCCAGCAGAGACCAGGGCGACAGTCAGCCCCAGCATTTT.

The chain has TRBV5-6 and TRBJ2-2; D possibly corresponds to TRBD1 (5 bases). The germline gives CDR1 SGHDT, CDR2 YYEEEE. Trimming left V 1 base short and J 4 bases short, with 11 bases between. The CDR3 is 15 residues long. CDR3 DNA sequence: TGTGCCAGCAGCTTGCTGGGCAGGGTCACCGGGGAGCTGTTTTTT. It encodes CASSLLGRVTGELFF.

This clone has only a few counts. The chain combines TRBV19 with TRBJ1-1; D uncertain. The CDR3 covers 11 residues. Germline V gives CDR1 LNHDA, CDR2 SQIVND (reference sequence). V lost 2 bases to trimming and J lost 3 bases, with 1 base between them. For the CDR3, the DNA is TGTGCCAGTAGTATATACACTGAAGCTTTCTTT. Translated: CASSIYTEAFF.

The chain combines TRBV2 with TRBJ2-7; D ambiguous. Trimming pared 7 bases from V and 3 bases from J, leaving 10 bases between. Germline CDR1 is SNHLY and CDR2 is FYNNEI. The length of the CDR3 is 12 residues. Written as DNA, the CDR3 is TGTGCCAGCAAGGAAGACTTCTACGAGCAGTACTTC. It is translated as CASKEDFYEQYF.

The chain combines TRBV10-2 with TRBJ2-5, with 7 bases matching TRBD2. This CDR3 contains 15 residues. Germline trimming cut 6 bases from V and 1 base from J; bases unmatched to any gene: 8. The germline V gene encodes CDR1 WSHSY and CDR2 SAAADI. The chain's CDR3 is CASRGGLLLQETQYF. In DNA form, the CDR3 reads TGCGCCAGCAGGGGGGGACTACTACTCCAAGAGACCCAGTACTTC.

CDR3 nucleotides: TGCGCCAGCAGCCACCTCGGGACTGAAGAAGCTTTCTTT. Residues: CASSHLGTEEAFF. The J gene is TRBJ1-1, the V gene TRBV4-1, with D perhaps matching TRBD1 (5 bases). Germline CDR1 and CDR2: MGHRA and YSYEKL. V lost 3 bases to trimming and J lost 8 bases, with 13 bases between them. CDR3 length equals 13 residues.

The V and J genes are TRBV4-2 and TRBJ1-4; 7 nucleotides align to TRBD1. V lost 4 bases to trimming and J lost 0 bases; unmatched junction nucleotides: 11. This CDR3 region has 18 residues. The germline CDR1 and CDR2 sequences are LGHNA and YNFKEQ. The CDR3 protein is CASSPYGDSSTTNEKLFF. For the CDR3, the DNA is TGTGCCAGCAGCCCCTACGGGGACAGCTCTACAACTAATGAAAAACTGTTTTTT.

The chain couples TRBV4-1 to TRBJ1-1; no definite D call. The V end lost 9 bases, the J end lost 0 bases, and 14 bases lay between the germline ends. CDR1 and CDR2 (germline): MGHRA, YSYEKL. The CDR3 is made up of 14 amino acids. The CDR3 DNA reads as TGCGCCAGTAGGTCAGGCACGATGAACACTGAAGCTTTCTTT. This translates into CASRSGTMNTEAFF.

The chain employs TRBV11-2 and TRBJ2-1, with D maybe TRBD2 (6 bases). Trimming shortened V by 3 bases and J by 6 bases, and 18 bases separated the two germline ends. Germline CDR1 SGHAT, CDR2 FQNNGV. The CDR3 runs to 16 residues. CDR3 sequence: CASSLIRGGGPNEQFF. The CDR3 DNA follows: TGTGCCAGCAGCTTGATTAGGGGAGGTGGGCCCAATGAGCAGTTCTTC.

This chain connects TRBV6-6 to TRBJ1-1; no clear D gene. The CDR3 loop spans 15 amino acids. Germline CDR1 is MNHNY and CDR2 is SVGAGI (reference sequence). The germline V and J ends were trimmed by 1 base and 1 base, with 10 bases remaining between them. This chain's CDR3 is CASSYYRAANTEAFF. For the CDR3, the DNA is TGTGCCAGCAGTTACTACCGGGCAGCGAACACTGAAGCTTTCTTT.

This chain joins TRBV7-8 and TRBJ2-6; tentatively, D is TRBD1 or TRBD2 (6 bases each). CDR1 is SGHVS and CDR2 is FQNEAQ in the germline V gene. The CDR3 has 19 residues. V was pared by 5 bases and J by 0 bases, with 20 bases between. CDR3 coding DNA: TGTGCCAGCAGCCGCCCGGGGGCAGGGTCCCTCTCTGGGGCCAACGTCCTGACTTTC. It encodes CASSRPGAGSLSGANVLTF.

Here the CDR3 DNA reads TGTGCCAGCAGCCTGGGCCGGGACAGACCTAAAGCTTTCTTT. It translates to CASSLGRDRPKAFF. V gene TRBV7-9 combines with J gene TRBJ1-1, with 7 bases lining up with TRBD1. The V gene end was trimmed by 5 bases and the J gene end by 9 bases; junction bases not matched to a gene: 12. This CDR3 is built from 14 residues. Germline CDR1 is SEHNR and CDR2 is FQNEAQ (reference sequence). The full variable domain, rest sourced from reference TRBV7-9 and TRBJ1-1, is DTGVSQNPRHKITKRGQNVTFRCDPISEHNRLYWYRQTLGQGPEFLTYFQNEAQLEKSRLLSDRFSAERPKGSFSTLEIQRTEQGDSAMYLCASSLGRDRPKAFFGQGTRLTVV.

Worth noting for this clone: A read error may account for a junction end that differs from germline. J is TRBJ2-7 and V is TRBV7-3; no reliable D call. The germline V gene encodes CDR1 SGHTA and CDR2 FQGTGA. The length of the CDR3 is 13 residues. DNA for the CDR3: TGTGCCAGCAGCTCAAGGCCGACGGGCCCAGCGTGCTTC. It translates to CASSSRPTGPACF.

The gene calls are TRBV19 and TRBJ1-3; D gene uncertain. This CDR3 is built from 16 residues. Germline V gene lookup returns CDR1 LNHDA and CDR2 SQIVND (reference sequence). V shed 2 bases and J shed 0 bases, with 11 bases lying between them. CDR3 loop: CASSISADSSGNTIYF. The CDR3 nucleotides read TGTGCCAGTAGTATAAGTGCAGATTCCTCTGGAAACACCATATATTTT.